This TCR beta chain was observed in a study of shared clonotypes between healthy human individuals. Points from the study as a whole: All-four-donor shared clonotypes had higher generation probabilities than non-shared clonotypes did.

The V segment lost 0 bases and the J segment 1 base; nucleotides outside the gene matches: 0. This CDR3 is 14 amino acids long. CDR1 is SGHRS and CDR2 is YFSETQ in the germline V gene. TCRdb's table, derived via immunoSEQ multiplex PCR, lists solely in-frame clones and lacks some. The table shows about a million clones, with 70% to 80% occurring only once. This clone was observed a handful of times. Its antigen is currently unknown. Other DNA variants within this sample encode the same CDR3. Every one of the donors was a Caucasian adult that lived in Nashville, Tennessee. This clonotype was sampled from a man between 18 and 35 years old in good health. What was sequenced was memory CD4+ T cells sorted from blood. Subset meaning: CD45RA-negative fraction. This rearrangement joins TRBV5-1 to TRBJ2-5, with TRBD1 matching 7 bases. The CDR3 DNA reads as TGCGCCAGCAGCTTGGGGGACAGCCAAGAGACCCAGTACTTC. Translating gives CASSLGDSQETQYF.